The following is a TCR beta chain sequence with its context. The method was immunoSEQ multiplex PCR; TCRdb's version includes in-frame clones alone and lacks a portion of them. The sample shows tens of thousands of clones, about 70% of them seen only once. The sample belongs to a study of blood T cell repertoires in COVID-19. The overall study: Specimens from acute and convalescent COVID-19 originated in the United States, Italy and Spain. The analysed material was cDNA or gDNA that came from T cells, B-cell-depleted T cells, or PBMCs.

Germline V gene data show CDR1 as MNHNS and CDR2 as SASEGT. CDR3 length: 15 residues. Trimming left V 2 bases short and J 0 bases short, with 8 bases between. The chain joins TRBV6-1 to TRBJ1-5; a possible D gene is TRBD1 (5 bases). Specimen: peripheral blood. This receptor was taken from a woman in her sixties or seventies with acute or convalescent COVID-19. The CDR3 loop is CASSEQGDSNQPQHF. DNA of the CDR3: TGTGCCAGCAGTGAACAAGGGGATAGCAATCAGCCCCAGCATTTT.